These 8 T cell receptor beta chains were all obtained from the same sample, sequenced in a study of T cell responses to AZD1222 COVID-19 vaccine. Some clones are missing from TCRdb's copy, which holds only in-frame ones; the method was immunoSEQ multiplex PCR. The sample has about 150,000 clones; around 87% are singletons. The sequencing used peripheral blood, collected on day 0 of AZD1222 vaccination. The receptor set was obtained from an adult in good health.

This chain uses TRBV30 with TRBJ1-2; D is uncertain. Germline V CDR1 and CDR2: GTSNPN, SVGIG (reference sequence). The CDR3 totals 11 residues. CDR3 sequence: CARKDGLSDTF. CDR3 bases: TGTGCTCGAAAGGACGGACTCTCCGACACCTTC.

The chain combines TRBV13 with TRBJ2-5, with D unclear. This CDR3 contains 12 residues. Trimming left V 6 bases short and J 5 bases short, with 10 bases between. CDR1 and CDR2 (germline): PRHDT, FYEKMQ (reference sequence). The CDR3 DNA sequence: TGTGCCAGCAGATCGGGTGGGGAGACCCAGTACTTC. It specifies CASRSGGETQYF.

This chain connects TRBV5-5 to TRBJ1-5; D gene unclear. CDR3 length equals 15 residues. Germline V gives CDR1 SGHKS, CDR2 YYEKEE (reference sequence). Trimming took 4 bases from V and 2 from J, leaving 13 bases between them. The CDR3 protein is CASSVFASGNQPQHF. The CDR3, as DNA: TGTGCCAGCAGCGTTTTTGCCAGTGGCAATCAGCCCCAGCATTTT.

The V gene is TRBV13, the J gene TRBJ1-2; D remains ambiguous. CDR1 is PRHDT and CDR2 is FYEKMQ in the germline V gene (reference sequence). The CDR3 spans 14 residues. V dropped 2 bases and J dropped 0 bases, with 7 bases sitting between them. The CDR3 DNA is TGTGCCAGCAGCTTAAGGGCAGCTAACTATGGCTACACCTTC. It is translated as CASSLRAANYGYTF.

This clone was recorded once. The chain combines TRBV19 with TRBJ1-4; D ambiguous. V was shortened by 4 bases and J by 0 bases, with 6 bases between the two germline ends. In germline, CDR1 is LNHDA, CDR2 SQIVND (reference sequence). The CDR3 extends over 14 amino acids. The chain's CDR3 is CASSRSATNEKLFF. DNA of the CDR3: TGTGCCAGTAGTAGGTCTGCAACTAATGAAAAACTGTTTTTT.

The rearrangement uses TRBV12-3 or TRBV12-4 and TRBJ1-2, with unresolved D. Deletions cut 3 bases from V and 7 bases from J, with 6 bases between. The CDR3 length is 11 residues. The CDR3 loop is CASSLSRGYTF. CDR3 DNA: TGTGCCAGCAGTTTGAGTCGTGGCTACACCTTC.

This chain joins TRBV7-3 and TRBJ2-2, with 7 bases lining up with TRBD1. With 3 bases clipped from V and 5 bases from J, the junction kept 3 bases outside the gene matches. The V gene's germline CDR1 is SGHTA and CDR2 FQGTGA. This CDR3 is 14 amino acids long. CDR3 sequence: CASSFDRVTGELFF. In DNA, the CDR3 is TGTGCCAGCAGCTTTGACAGGGTAACCGGGGAGCTGTTTTTT.

The V gene is TRBV24-1, the J gene TRBJ2-3; a possible D gene is TRBD2 (5 bases). The germline CDR1 and CDR2 sequences are KGHDR and SFDVKD. The V end lost 3 bases, the J end lost 2 bases, and 11 bases lay between the germline ends. CDR3 length: 15 residues. CDR3 sequence reads: CATSDPDWNTDTQYF. The CDR3 DNA is TGTGCCACCAGTGATCCGGACTGGAACACAGATACGCAGTATTTT.